These T cell receptor beta chains were read from a single sample in a study of blood T cells in healthy people across ages. MiXCR was run by TCRdb on the 5' RACE reads, yielding one entry per CDR3 protein. The sample consists of fewer than 2,000,000 distinct CDR3 sequences, approximately 39% of them appearing once. Material for sequencing was blood. The receptors shown here come from a human donor in good health. The CDR3 runs from the conserved cysteine through the conserved F or W. Fields, in order: CDR3 protein, CDR3 DNA, D gene, V gene, J gene, clone size. D genes are given only for firm matches. Clone size is given for some rows only: seen once, a few or many times, or a class if the clone is expanded.

CDR3 protein: CASSLEGQATDTQYF
CDR3 DNA: TGTGCCAGCAGCCTTGAGGGACAGGCTACAGATACGCAGTATTTT
D gene: TRBD1
V gene: TRBV27
J gene: TRBJ2-3
clone size: NA

CDR3 protein: CATSDTISGYTF
CDR3 DNA: TGTGCCACCAGTGATACCATATCGGGCTACACCTTC
D gene: NA
V gene: TRBV24-1
J gene: TRBJ1-2
clone size: NA

CDR3 protein: CSARDRGAAETQYF
CDR3 DNA: TGCAGTGCTAGAGATCGCGGGGCGGCGGAGACCCAGTACTTC
D gene: NA
V gene: TRBV20-1
J gene: TRBJ2-5
clone size: NA

CDR3 protein: CASGRIINQHF
CDR3 DNA: TGTGCCAGCGGCCGAATTATTAATCAGCATTTT
D gene: NA
V gene: TRBV5-6
J gene: TRBJ1-5
clone size: NA

CDR3 protein: CASSYQSGTSGAHTDTQYF
CDR3 DNA: TGTGCCAGCAGCTACCAATCCGGGACTAGCGGGGCACACACAGATACGCAGTATTTT
D gene: TRBD2
V gene: TRBV7-2
J gene: TRBJ2-3
clone size: once

CDR3 protein: CASSQEEDRASGANVLTF
CDR3 DNA: TGTGCCAGCAGCCAAGAAGAGGACAGAGCCTCTGGGGCCAACGTCCTGACTTTC
D gene: NA
V gene: TRBV4-2
J gene: TRBJ2-6
clone size: few

CDR3 protein: CALGLLYEQYF
CDR3 DNA: TGTGCCCTCGGGTTGCTCTACGAGCAGTACTTC
D gene: NA
V gene: TRBV30
J gene: TRBJ2-7
clone size: once

CDR3 protein: CSAWTWVRTEAFF
CDR3 DNA: TGCAGCGCCTGGACGTGGGTTAGGACTGAAGCTTTCTTT
D gene: NA
V gene: TRBV29-1
J gene: TRBJ1-1
clone size: few

CDR3 protein: CSVGTSTNTGELFF
CDR3 DNA: TGCAGCGTTGGAACTAGCACCAACACCGGGGAGCTGTTTTTT
D gene: NA
V gene: TRBV29-1
J gene: TRBJ2-2
clone size: few

CDR3 protein: CASSLTYSEQYF
CDR3 DNA: TGTGCCAGCAGCTTAACGTACTCCGAGCAGTACTTC
D gene: NA
V gene: TRBV7-2
J gene: TRBJ2-7
clone size: NA

CDR3 protein: CASEGQSSAKNIQYF
CDR3 DNA: TGTGCCAGCGAGGGACAGTCCTCAGCCAAAAACATTCAGTACTTC
D gene: TRBD1
V gene: TRBV7-9
J gene: TRBJ2-4
clone size: few

CDR3 protein: CASTLPKGILQFF
CDR3 DNA: TGTGCCAGCACCCTTCCCAAGGGGATTTTACAGTTCTTC
D gene: NA
V gene: TRBV7-2
J gene: TRBJ2-1
clone size: NA

CDR3 protein: CASSLEGQYGYTF
CDR3 DNA: TGTGCCAGCAGCTTAGAAGGGCAATATGGCTACACCTTC
D gene: NA
V gene: TRBV5-6
J gene: TRBJ1-2
clone size: NA

CDR3 protein: CASNFHPLGQVSYEQYF
CDR3 DNA: TGTGCCAGCAACTTCCACCCCCTAGGACAGGTCTCCTACGAGCAGTACTTC
D gene: TRBD1
V gene: TRBV7-8
J gene: TRBJ2-7
clone size: NA

CDR3 protein: CASSLPGADEAFF
CDR3 DNA: TGTGCCAGCAGCTTGCCAGGGGCGGACGAAGCTTTCTTT
D gene: NA
V gene: TRBV5-5
J gene: TRBJ1-1
clone size: few

CDR3 protein: CASSYIGGITYEQYF
CDR3 DNA: TGTGCCAGCAGTTACATCGGGGGGATAACCTACGAGCAGTACTTC
D gene: TRBD2
V gene: TRBV28
J gene: TRBJ2-7
clone size: few

CDR3 protein: CASSRTEFLRGPIDTQYF
CDR3 DNA: TGTGCCAGCAGCCGCACGGAGTTCCTTCGGGGCCCCATAGATACGCAGTATTTT
D gene: NA
V gene: TRBV7-2
J gene: TRBJ2-3
clone size: NA

CDR3 protein: CAAVGEGNTIYF
CDR3 DNA: TGTGCCGCGGTGGGGGAAGGAAACACCATATATTTT
D gene: NA
V gene: TRBV6-6
J gene: TRBJ1-3
clone size: few

CDR3 protein: CASSSTYSLEGYTF
CDR3 DNA: TGCGCCAGCAGCTCAACCTACAGTTTAGAAGGCTACACCTTC
D gene: NA
V gene: TRBV5-1
J gene: TRBJ1-2
clone size: few

CDR3 protein: CASSLSTAVDKKQFF
CDR3 DNA: TGTGCCAGCAGTTTATCGACAGCCGTTGATAAAAAGCAGTTCTTC
D gene: NA
V gene: TRBV27
J gene: TRBJ2-1
clone size: NA

CDR3 protein: CASSLVTGRTDTQYF
CDR3 DNA: TGTGCCAGCAGCTTAGTCACGGGCCGCACAGATACGCAGTATTTT
D gene: NA
V gene: TRBV7-2
J gene: TRBJ2-3
clone size: NA

CDR3 protein: CASSQDVLAGGRLDEQFF
CDR3 DNA: TGCGCCAGCAGCCAGGATGTTCTAGCGGGGGGTCGTCTGGATGAGCAGTTCTTC
D gene: TRBD2
V gene: TRBV4-3
J gene: TRBJ2-1
clone size: NA

CDR3 protein: CSVELSSYNEQFF
CDR3 DNA: TGCAGCGTTGAACTCAGCTCCTACAATGAGCAGTTCTTC
D gene: NA
V gene: TRBV29-1
J gene: TRBJ2-1
clone size: many

CDR3 protein: CASSYAGSGEQFF
CDR3 DNA: TGTGCCAGCAGTTATGCAGGGAGCGGTGAGCAGTTCTTC
D gene: NA
V gene: TRBV12-3/TRBV12-4
J gene: TRBJ2-1
clone size: few

CDR3 protein: CASSVLTSYNSPLHF
CDR3 DNA: TGTGCCAGCAGTGTTTTGACTTCTTATAATTCACCCCTCCACTTT
D gene: NA
V gene: TRBV2
J gene: TRBJ1-6
clone size: many

CDR3 protein: CASSLARQGGGYTF
CDR3 DNA: TGTGCCAGCAGCTTAGCAAGACAGGGTGGTGGCTACACCTTC
D gene: TRBD1
V gene: TRBV7-2
J gene: TRBJ1-2
clone size: few

CDR3 protein: CASTEGGQETQYF
CDR3 DNA: TGTGCCAGCACCGAAGGGGGGCAAGAGACCCAGTACTTC
D gene: NA
V gene: TRBV28
J gene: TRBJ2-5
clone size: NA

CDR3 protein: CASTRTADNEQFF
CDR3 DNA: TGTGCCAGCACCAGGACAGCCGACAATGAGCAGTTCTTC
D gene: NA
V gene: TRBV9
J gene: TRBJ2-1
clone size: few

CDR3 protein: CASSESGYGYTF
CDR3 DNA: TGTGCCAGCAGTGAATCTGGATATGGCTACACCTTC
D gene: NA
V gene: TRBV25-1
J gene: TRBJ1-2
clone size: NA

CDR3 protein: CASSQADGGHIQETQYF
CDR3 DNA: TGTGCCAGCAGCCAGGCGGACGGGGGGCATATTCAAGAGACCCAGTACTTC
D gene: NA
V gene: TRBV14
J gene: TRBJ2-5
clone size: NA

CDR3 protein: CAWSVKSTGTQYF
CDR3 DNA: TGTGCCTGGAGTGTGAAGAGCACAGGTACGCAGTATTTT
D gene: NA
V gene: TRBV30
J gene: TRBJ2-3
clone size: NA

CDR3 protein: CATSDPLRGAGQPQHF
CDR3 DNA: TGTGCCACCAGTGACCCCCTTCGGGGGGCCGGTCAGCCCCAGCATTTT
D gene: NA
V gene: TRBV24-1
J gene: TRBJ1-5
clone size: NA

CDR3 protein: CAISDRDRGQSNYGYTF
CDR3 DNA: TGTGCCATCAGTGACCGGGACAGGGGGCAATCGAACTATGGCTACACCTTC
D gene: TRBD1
V gene: TRBV10-3
J gene: TRBJ1-2
clone size: NA

CDR3 protein: CASSRGTSADTQYF
CDR3 DNA: TGTGCCAGCAGCCGAGGGACATCGGCGGATACGCAGTATTTT
D gene: NA
V gene: TRBV5-6
J gene: TRBJ2-3
clone size: NA

CDR3 protein: CASIRTGRNIQYF
CDR3 DNA: TGTGCCAGTATACGGACAGGGAGGAACATTCAGTACTTC
D gene: TRBD1
V gene: TRBV28
J gene: TRBJ2-4
clone size: few

CDR3 protein: CASSDPTGTGIYEQYF
CDR3 DNA: TGTGCCAGCAGTGATCCGACCGGGACAGGGATCTACGAGCAGTACTTC
D gene: TRBD1
V gene: TRBV6-1
J gene: TRBJ2-7
clone size: NA

CDR3 protein: CASSPHRFRRNTSTDTQYF
CDR3 DNA: TGTGCCAGCAGCCCCCACCGCTTTAGACGGAACACGAGCACAGATACGCAGTATTTT
D gene: NA
V gene: TRBV7-9
J gene: TRBJ2-3
clone size: once

CDR3 protein: CASSVGDRNNEQFF
CDR3 DNA: TGTGCCAGCAGCGTAGGGGATCGAAACAATGAGCAGTTCTTC
D gene: NA
V gene: TRBV9
J gene: TRBJ2-1
clone size: few

CDR3 protein: CAGSLGGSLTYEQFF
CDR3 DNA: TGCGCCGGCAGCTTGGGAGGCAGTCTGACCTACGAGCAGTTCTTC
D gene: NA
V gene: TRBV5-1
J gene: TRBJ2-1
clone size: NA

CDR3 protein: CASSLGAGGVTDTQYF
CDR3 DNA: TGCGCCAGCAGCTTGGGGGCGGGGGGCGTCACAGATACGCAGTATTTT
D gene: TRBD2
V gene: TRBV5-1
J gene: TRBJ2-3
clone size: NA

CDR3 protein: CASRSTRGETQYF
CDR3 DNA: TGCGCCAGCAGATCAACCAGGGGAGAGACCCAGTACTTC
D gene: NA
V gene: TRBV5-1
J gene: TRBJ2-5
clone size: NA

CDR3 protein: CASSSSLTGTPTANQPQHF
CDR3 DNA: TGTGCCAGCAGCTCATCCCTGACAGGGACTCCTACCGCCAATCAGCCCCAGCATTTT
D gene: TRBD1
V gene: TRBV3-1
J gene: TRBJ1-5
clone size: NA

CDR3 protein: CASSFRFNTDTQYF
CDR3 DNA: TGTGCCAGCAGCTTCAGGTTTAACACAGATACGCAGTATTTT
D gene: NA
V gene: TRBV7-2
J gene: TRBJ2-3
clone size: few

CDR3 protein: CASTPGHTDTQYF
CDR3 DNA: TGTGCCAGCACCCCTGGACACACAGATACGCAGTATTTT
D gene: NA
V gene: TRBV12-3/TRBV12-4
J gene: TRBJ2-3
clone size: many

CDR3 protein: CASSQVDLIVYNEQFF
CDR3 DNA: TGCGCCAGCAGCCAAGTGGACCTAATAGTTTACAATGAGCAGTTCTTC
D gene: NA
V gene: TRBV4-1
J gene: TRBJ2-1
clone size: NA

CDR3 protein: CASSQATGGGTEAFF
CDR3 DNA: TGCGCCAGCAGCCAAGCAACAGGGGGAGGGACTGAAGCTTTCTTT
D gene: TRBD1
V gene: TRBV4-3
J gene: TRBJ1-1
clone size: NA

CDR3 protein: CASSPHAGKSGNTIYF
CDR3 DNA: TGTGCCAGCAGCCCTCACGCAGGGAAATCCGGAAACACCATATATTTT
D gene: NA
V gene: TRBV7-2
J gene: TRBJ1-3
clone size: NA

CDR3 protein: CASSGALGGQETQYF
CDR3 DNA: TGTGCCAGCAGCGGAGCCCTCGGTGGCCAAGAGACCCAGTACTTC
D gene: NA
V gene: TRBV9
J gene: TRBJ2-5
clone size: few

CDR3 protein: CASSSPEGRRNEQFF
CDR3 DNA: TGTGCCAGCAGCTCCCCTGAAGGTAGAAGGAATGAGCAGTTCTTC
D gene: NA
V gene: TRBV7-8
J gene: TRBJ2-1
clone size: few

CDR3 protein: CAWNDRGVGAEKLFF
CDR3 DNA: TGTGCCTGGAACGATAGGGGGGTGGGCGCAGAAAAACTGTTTTTT
D gene: NA
V gene: TRBV30
J gene: TRBJ1-4
clone size: NA

CDR3 protein: CASSRLHEVYGYTF
CDR3 DNA: TGTGCCAGCAGCCGTCTACATGAAGTCTATGGCTACACCTTC
D gene: NA
V gene: TRBV7-2
J gene: TRBJ1-2
clone size: once

CDR3 protein: CSARVRTGAYYEQYF
CDR3 DNA: TGCAGTGCTAGAGTAAGGACAGGGGCTTACTACGAGCAGTACTTC
D gene: TRBD1
V gene: TRBV20-1
J gene: TRBJ2-7
clone size: few

CDR3 protein: CASSPKRGAEQFF
CDR3 DNA: TGTGCCAGCAGTCCGAAAAGAGGCGCCGAGCAGTTCTTC
D gene: NA
V gene: TRBV7-3
J gene: TRBJ2-1
clone size: few

CDR3 protein: CSSEAGGGETQYF
CDR3 DNA: TGCAGCTCCGAAGCCGGGGGGGGAGAGACCCAGTACTTC
D gene: TRBD2
V gene: TRBV29-1
J gene: TRBJ2-5
clone size: few

CDR3 protein: CASSSTGTSDYGYTF
CDR3 DNA: TGCGCCAGCAGCTCTACAGGGACGTCCGACTATGGCTACACCTTC
D gene: NA
V gene: TRBV5-1
J gene: TRBJ1-2
clone size: few

CDR3 protein: CSAHYGRNTEAFF
CDR3 DNA: TGCAGTGCTCATTACGGGCGGAACACCGAAGCTTTCTTT
D gene: NA
V gene: TRBV20-1
J gene: TRBJ1-1
clone size: NA

CDR3 protein: CASSLSVGDLNQPQHF
CDR3 DNA: TGTGCCAGCAGTTTAAGTGTAGGGGACCTCAATCAGCCCCAGCATTTT
D gene: NA
V gene: TRBV12-3/TRBV12-4
J gene: TRBJ1-5
clone size: NA